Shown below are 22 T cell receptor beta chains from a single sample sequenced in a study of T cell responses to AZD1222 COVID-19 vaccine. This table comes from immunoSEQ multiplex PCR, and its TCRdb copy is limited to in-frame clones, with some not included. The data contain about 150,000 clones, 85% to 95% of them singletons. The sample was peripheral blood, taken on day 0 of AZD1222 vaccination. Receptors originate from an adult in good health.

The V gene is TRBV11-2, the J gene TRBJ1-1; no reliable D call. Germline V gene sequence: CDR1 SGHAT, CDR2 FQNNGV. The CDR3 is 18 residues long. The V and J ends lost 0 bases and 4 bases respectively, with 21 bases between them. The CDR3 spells CASSLDHPGLFGSTEAFF. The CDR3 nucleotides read TGTGCCAGCAGCTTAGATCACCCAGGCCTATTCGGGAGCACTGAAGCTTTCTTT.

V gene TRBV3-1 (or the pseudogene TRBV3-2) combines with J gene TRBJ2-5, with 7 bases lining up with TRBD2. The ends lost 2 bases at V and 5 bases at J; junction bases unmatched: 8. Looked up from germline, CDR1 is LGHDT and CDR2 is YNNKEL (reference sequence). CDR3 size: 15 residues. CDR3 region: CASSQLRGLGETQYF. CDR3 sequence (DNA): TGTGCCAGCAGCCAATTGCGGGGGTTGGGGGAGACCCAGTACTTC.

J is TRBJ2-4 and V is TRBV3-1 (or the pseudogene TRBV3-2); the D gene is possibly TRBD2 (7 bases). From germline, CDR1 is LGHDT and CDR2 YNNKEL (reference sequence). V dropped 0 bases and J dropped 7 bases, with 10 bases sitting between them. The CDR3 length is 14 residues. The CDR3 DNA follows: TGTGCCAGCAGCCAAGAAGGGGGAGGGAACATTCAGTACTTC. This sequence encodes CASSQEGGGNIQYF.

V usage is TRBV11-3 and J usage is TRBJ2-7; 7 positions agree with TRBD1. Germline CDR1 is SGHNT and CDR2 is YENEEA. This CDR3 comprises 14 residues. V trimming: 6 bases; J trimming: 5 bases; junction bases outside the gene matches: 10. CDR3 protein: CASSTETGSHEQYF. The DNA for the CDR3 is TGTGCCAGCAGTACAGAGACAGGGTCACACGAGCAGTACTTC.

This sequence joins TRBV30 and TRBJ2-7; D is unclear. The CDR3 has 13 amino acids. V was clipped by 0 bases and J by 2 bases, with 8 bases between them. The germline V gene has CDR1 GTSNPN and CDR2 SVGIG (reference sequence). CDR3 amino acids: CAWSVSDPYEQYF. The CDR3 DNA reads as TGTGCCTGGAGTGTGTCGGATCCCTACGAGCAGTACTTC.

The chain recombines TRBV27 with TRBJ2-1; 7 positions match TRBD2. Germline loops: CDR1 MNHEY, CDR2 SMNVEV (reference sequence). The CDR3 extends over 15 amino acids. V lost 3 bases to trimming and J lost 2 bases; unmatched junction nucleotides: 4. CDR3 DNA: TGTGCCAGCAGTTTGGGGGGGAATGCCTACAATGAGCAGTTCTTC. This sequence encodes CASSLGGNAYNEQFF.

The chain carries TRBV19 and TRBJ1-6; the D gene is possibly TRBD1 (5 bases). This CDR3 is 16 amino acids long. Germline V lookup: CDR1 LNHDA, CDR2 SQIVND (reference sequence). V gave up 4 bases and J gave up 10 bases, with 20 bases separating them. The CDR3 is CASSTSGTPRGSPLHF. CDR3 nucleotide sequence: TGTGCCAGTAGTACATCCGGGACCCCCCGCGGGTCACCCCTCCACTTT.

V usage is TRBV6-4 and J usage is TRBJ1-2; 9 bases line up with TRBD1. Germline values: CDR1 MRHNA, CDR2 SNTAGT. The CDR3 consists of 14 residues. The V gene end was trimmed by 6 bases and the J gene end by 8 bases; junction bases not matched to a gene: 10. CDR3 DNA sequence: TGTGCCAGCAGGCCGGACAGGGGATATGGGGGCTACACCTTC. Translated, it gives CASRPDRGYGGYTF.

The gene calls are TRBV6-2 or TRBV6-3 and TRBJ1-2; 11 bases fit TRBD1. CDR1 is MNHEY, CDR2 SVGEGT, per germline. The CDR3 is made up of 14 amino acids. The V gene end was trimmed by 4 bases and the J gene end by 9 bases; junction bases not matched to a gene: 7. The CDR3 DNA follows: TGTGCCAGCAGTTTACCGGGACAGGGGGGAAGCTACACCTTC. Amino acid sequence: CASSLPGQGGSYTF.

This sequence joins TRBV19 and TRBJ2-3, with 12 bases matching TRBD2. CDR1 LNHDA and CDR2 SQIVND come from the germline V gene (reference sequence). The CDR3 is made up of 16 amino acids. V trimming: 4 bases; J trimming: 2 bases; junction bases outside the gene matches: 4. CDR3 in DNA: TGTGCCAGTAGTACAGGGACTAGCGGGTTCACAGATACGCAGTATTTT. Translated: CASSTGTSGFTDTQYF.

CDR3 protein: CASSEAVRTRVASPLHF. As DNA, the CDR3 is TGTGCCAGCAGTGAAGCAGTCAGGACACGGGTGGCTTCACCCCTCCACTTT. This rearrangement joins TRBV2 to TRBJ1-6, with a weak D call TRBD1 (5 bases). The CDR3 is 17 residues long. Trimming cost V 0 bases and J 9 bases, with 18 bases left between them. Looked up from germline, CDR1 is SNHLY and CDR2 is FYNNEI. The complete variable domain, with remaining parts taken from reference TRBV2 and TRBJ1-6, reads EPEVTQTPSHQVTQMGQEVILRCVPISNHLYFYWYRQILGQKVEFLVSFYNNEISEKSEIFDDQFSVERPDGSNFTLKIRSTKLEDSAMYFCASSEAVRTRVASPLHFGNGTRLTVT.

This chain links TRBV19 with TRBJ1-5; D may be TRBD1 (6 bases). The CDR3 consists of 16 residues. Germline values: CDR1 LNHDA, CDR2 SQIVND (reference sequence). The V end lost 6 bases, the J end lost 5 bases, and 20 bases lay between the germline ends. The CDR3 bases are TGTGCCAGTAGCGTCAATGGGGTGGGGGCCGATCAGCCCCAGCATTTT. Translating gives CASSVNGVGADQPQHF. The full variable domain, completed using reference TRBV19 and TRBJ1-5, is DGGITQSPKYLFRKEGQNVTLSCEQNLNHDAMYWYRQDPGQGLRLIYYSQIVNDFQKGDIAEGYSVSREKKESFPLTVTSAQKNPTAFYLCASSVNGVGADQPQHFGDGTRLSIL.

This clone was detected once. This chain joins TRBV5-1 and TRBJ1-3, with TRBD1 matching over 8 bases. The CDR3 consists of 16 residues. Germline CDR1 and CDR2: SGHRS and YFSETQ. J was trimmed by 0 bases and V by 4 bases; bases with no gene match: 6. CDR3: CASSPRDRHSGNTIYF. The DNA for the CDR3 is TGCGCCAGCAGCCCAAGGGACAGGCACTCTGGAAACACCATATATTTT.

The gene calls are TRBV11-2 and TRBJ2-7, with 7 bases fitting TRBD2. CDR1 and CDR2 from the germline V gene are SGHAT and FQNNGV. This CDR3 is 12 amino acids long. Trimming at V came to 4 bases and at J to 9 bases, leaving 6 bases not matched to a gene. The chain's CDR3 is CASSSVREGQYF. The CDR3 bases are TGTGCCAGCAGCTCAGTCAGGGAGGGGCAGTACTTC.

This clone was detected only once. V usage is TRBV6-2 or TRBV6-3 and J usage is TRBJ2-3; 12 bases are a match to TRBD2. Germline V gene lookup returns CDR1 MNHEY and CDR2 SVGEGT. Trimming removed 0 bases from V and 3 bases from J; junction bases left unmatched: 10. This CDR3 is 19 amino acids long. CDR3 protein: CASSYSFLAGGPRTDTQYF. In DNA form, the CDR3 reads TGTGCCAGCAGTTACTCGTTCCTAGCGGGGGGGCCGCGAACAGATACGCAGTATTTT.

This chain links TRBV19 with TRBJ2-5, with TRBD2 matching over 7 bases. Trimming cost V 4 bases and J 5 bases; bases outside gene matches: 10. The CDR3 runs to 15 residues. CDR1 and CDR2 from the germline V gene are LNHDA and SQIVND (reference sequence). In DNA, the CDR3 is TGTGCCAGTAGTAGGGGGAGGGATTTCAGGGAGACCCAGTACTTC. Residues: CASSRGRDFRETQYF. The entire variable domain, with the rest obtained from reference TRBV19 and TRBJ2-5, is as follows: DGGITQSPKYLFRKEGQNVTLSCEQNLNHDAMYWYRQDPGQGLRLIYYSQIVNDFQKGDIAEGYSVSREKKESFPLTVTSAQKNPTAFYLCASSRGRDFRETQYFGPGTRLLVL.

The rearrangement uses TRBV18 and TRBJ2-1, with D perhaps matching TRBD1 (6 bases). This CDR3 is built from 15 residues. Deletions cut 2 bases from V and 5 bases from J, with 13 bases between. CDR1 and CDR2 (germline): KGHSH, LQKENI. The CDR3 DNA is TGTGCCAGCTCACCAAGAGGGGGATTGGACAATGAGCAGTTCTTC. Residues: CASSPRGGLDNEQFF.

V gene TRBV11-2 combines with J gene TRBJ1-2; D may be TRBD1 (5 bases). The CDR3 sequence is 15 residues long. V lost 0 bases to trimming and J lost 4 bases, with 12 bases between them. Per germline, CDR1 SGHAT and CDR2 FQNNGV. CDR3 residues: CASSLDLSGPYGYTF. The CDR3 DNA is TGTGCCAGCAGCTTAGATCTGTCAGGGCCCTATGGCTACACCTTC.

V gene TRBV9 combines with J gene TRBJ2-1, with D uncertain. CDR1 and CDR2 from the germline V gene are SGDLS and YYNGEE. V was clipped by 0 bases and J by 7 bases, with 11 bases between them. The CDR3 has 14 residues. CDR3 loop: CASSVATHENEQFF. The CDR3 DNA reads TGTGCCAGCAGCGTAGCAACTCACGAAAATGAGCAGTTCTTC.

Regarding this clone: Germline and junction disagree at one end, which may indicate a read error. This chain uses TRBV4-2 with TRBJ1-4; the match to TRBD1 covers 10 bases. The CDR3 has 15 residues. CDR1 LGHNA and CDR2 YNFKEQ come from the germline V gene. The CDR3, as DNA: TGTGTCAGCAGCCAAGGACAGGGGGTTAATGAAAAACTGTTTTTT. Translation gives CVSSQGQGVNEKLFF.

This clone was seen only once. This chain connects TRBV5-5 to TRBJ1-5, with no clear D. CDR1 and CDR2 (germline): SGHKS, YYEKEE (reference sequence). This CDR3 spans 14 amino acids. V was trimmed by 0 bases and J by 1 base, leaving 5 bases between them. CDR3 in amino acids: CASSLGASNQPQHF. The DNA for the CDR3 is TGTGCCAGCAGCTTGGGGGCAAGCAATCAGCCCCAGCATTTT. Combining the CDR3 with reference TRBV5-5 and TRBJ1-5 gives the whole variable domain DAGVTQSPTHLIKTRGQQVTLRCSPISGHKSVSWYQQVLGQGPQFIFQYYEKEERGRGNFPDRFSARQFPNYSSELNVNALLLGDSALYLCASSLGASNQPQHFGDGTRLSIL.

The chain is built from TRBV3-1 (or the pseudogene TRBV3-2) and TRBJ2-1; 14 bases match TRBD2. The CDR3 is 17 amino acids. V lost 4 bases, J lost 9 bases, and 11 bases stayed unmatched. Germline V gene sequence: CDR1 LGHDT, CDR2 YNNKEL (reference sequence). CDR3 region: CASSPLPGTSGSLEQFF. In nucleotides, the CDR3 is TGTGCCAGCAGCCCCCTCCCGGGGACTAGCGGGAGTCTTGAGCAGTTCTTC.